These 29 T cell receptor beta chains were all obtained from the same sample, sequenced in a study of T cells after yellow fever vaccination. A single record per CDR3 protein comes from TCRdb applying MiXCR to the 5' RACE reads. The table lists 250,000 to 400,000 distinct CDR3 sequences, around 4.4% of them singletons, with 19% in the top ten. The sequencing used PBMCs, collected 15 days after the yellow fever booster vaccination. The receptors stem from a man in his late teens or twenties who received the YFV17D yellow fever vaccine.

The table lists this clonotype with many counts. This chain joins TRBV15 and TRBJ2-1, with 9 positions matching TRBD2. CDR3 length equals 15 residues. V gave up 0 bases and J gave up 4 bases; unmatched junction bases: 1. Germline V lookup: CDR1 LNHNV, CDR2 YYDKDF (reference sequence). CDR3 residues: CATSRDGLAYNEQFF. The CDR3 DNA is TGTGCCACCAGCAGAGATGGACTAGCGTACAATGAGCAGTTCTTC. The entire variable domain, with the rest obtained from reference TRBV15 and TRBJ2-1, is as follows: DAMVIQNPRYQVTQFGKPVTLSCSQTLNHNVMYWYQQKSSQAPKLLFHYYDKDFNNEADTPDNFQSRRPNTSFCFLDIRSPGLGDTAMYLCATSRDGLAYNEQFFGPGTRLTVL.

The chain combines TRBV5-6 with TRBJ2-1, with TRBD2 identical over 8 bases. The CDR3 length is 15 residues. The V and J ends lost 3 bases and 4 bases, in that order; junction bases with no gene match: 6. Per the germline V gene, CDR1 is SGHDT and CDR2 is YYEEEE. CDR3 in DNA: TGTGCCAGCAGCTCAAAGCGGGGGTTGTACAATGAGCAGTTCTTC. This gives the protein CASSSKRGLYNEQFF.

At least ten counts were recorded for this clonotype. The chain links TRBV7-6 to TRBJ2-7; D remains unclear. The CDR3 is 13 amino acids. Germline lookup yields CDR1 SGHVS and CDR2 FNYEAQ. Trimming took off 4 bases at V and 1 base at J, with 8 bases between the two ends. CDR3: CASSSDPSYEQYF. The CDR3 bases are TGTGCCAGCAGCTCTGACCCGTCCTACGAGCAGTACTTC.

This clonotype was recorded at least ten times. This sequence joins TRBV9 and TRBJ1-1, with D perhaps TRBD1 (5 bases). V was pared by 0 bases and J by 6 bases, with 9 bases between. CDR3 length equals 13 residues. The germline gives CDR1 SGDLS, CDR2 YYNGEE. The CDR3 region has the DNA TGTGCCAGCAGCGTAGGGGGGTTGGCTGAAGCTTTCTTT. This gives the protein CASSVGGLAEAFF.

The chain uses TRBV12-5 and TRBJ2-7, with no clear D. Trimming left V 6 bases short and J 0 bases short, with 15 bases between. Looked up from germline, CDR1 is LGHNT and CDR2 is FRNRAP. The CDR3 has 15 amino acids. The CDR3 DNA reads TGTGCTAGTGGCCTTCAGGTTCTACCCTCCTACGAGCAGTACGTC. This encodes CASGLQVLPSYEQYV.

A few counts support this clonotype. The chain carries TRBV7-9 and TRBJ2-3; D perhaps matches TRBD1 (6 bases). The V gene lost 6 bases and the J gene lost 8 bases, with 18 bases spanning the gap. Germline V lookup: CDR1 SEHNR, CDR2 FQNEAQ (reference sequence). This CDR3 is 14 amino acids long. This CDR3 is CASRPMYRALTQYF. DNA for the CDR3: TGTGCCAGCAGGCCAATGTACAGGGCACTTACGCAGTATTTT.

This clonotype was recorded a few times. The gene calls are TRBV5-1 and TRBJ1-1, with D unresolved. The CDR3 consists of 13 residues. The V gene's germline CDR1 is SGHRS and CDR2 YFSETQ. V was shortened by 4 bases and J by 5 bases, with 12 bases between the two germline ends. CDR3 residues: CASSPMDGTEAFF. CDR3 in DNA: TGCGCCAGCAGCCCCATGGACGGGACTGAAGCTTTCTTT.

This clonotype was seen many times. The CDR3 sequence: CSVRQGLGETQYF. The CDR3 region has the DNA TGCAGCGTGAGACAGGGCCTTGGGGAGACCCAGTACTTC. This sequence joins TRBV29-1 and TRBJ2-5; 7 bases fit TRBD1. The CDR3 totals 13 residues. Trimming took 6 bases from V and 5 from J; bases not matched to a gene: 9. The germline gives CDR1 SQVTM, CDR2 ANQGSEA.

This clonotype was seen a few times. This chain connects TRBV5-5 to TRBJ2-7; the match to TRBD2 covers 8 bases. The junction had 6 bases not matched to a gene; V was cut back by 4 bases and J by 3 bases. The CDR3 has 14 amino acids. Germline CDR1 is SGHKS and CDR2 is YYEKEE (reference sequence). The CDR3 loop is CASSPGGRIYEQYV. DNA of the CDR3: TGTGCCAGCAGCCCGGGGGGGCGTATCTACGAGCAGTACGTC.

The chain employs TRBV6-5 and TRBJ1-3; D gene unclear. Germline V gene data show CDR1 as MNHEY and CDR2 as SVGAGI. With 0 bases removed from V and 0 bases from J, the gap between germline ends came to 9 bases. This CDR3 has 16 residues. CDR3 DNA sequence: TGTGCCAGCAGTTACTCGTACCGGACCTCTGGAAACACCATATATTTT. Translated: CASSYSYRTSGNTIYF.

This clonotype was seen ten or more times. The CDR3 coding sequence is TGCGCCAGCAGCCAAGTAGGCAGGGGGAAGGCCGGGGAGCTGTTTTTT. It specifies CASSQVGRGKAGELFF. The chain joins TRBV4-3 to TRBJ2-2; 7 bases align to TRBD1. The germline gives CDR1 LGHNA, CDR2 YSLEER. The V segment lost 1 base and the J segment 6 bases; nucleotides outside the gene matches: 8. The CDR3 length is 16 residues.

There are many counts of this clonotype. The V gene is TRBV11-2, the J gene TRBJ1-5; D gene unclear. Per germline, CDR1 SGHAT and CDR2 FQNNGV. CDR3 length equals 15 residues. V gave up 7 bases and J gave up 0 bases, with 13 bases separating them. Here the CDR3 reads CASNIDSHSNQPQHF. CDR3 nucleotides: TGTGCCAGCAATATCGATAGCCATAGCAATCAGCCCCAGCATTTT.

There are many counts of this clonotype. This chain connects TRBV5-1 to TRBJ1-3; D unclear. Germline lookup yields CDR1 SGHRS and CDR2 YFSETQ. This CDR3 comprises 15 residues. Trimming shortened V by 0 bases and J by 0 bases, and 7 bases separated the two germline ends. Here the CDR3 DNA reads TGCGCCAGCAGCTTGGGCGCCATCTCTGGAAACACCATATATTTT. Translated: CASSLGAISGNTIYF.

This sequence joins TRBV7-2 and TRBJ2-7; D remains ambiguous. V was shortened by 5 bases and J by 0 bases, with 14 bases between the two germline ends. This CDR3 is 15 amino acids long. Germline-derived CDR1 and CDR2 are SGHTA and FQGNSA. The CDR3 protein is CASSTPQRNSYEQYF. The DNA for the CDR3 is TGTGCCAGCAGCACCCCTCAGAGAAACTCCTACGAGCAGTACTTC.

This clonotype was seen a few times. The chain links TRBV7-7 to TRBJ2-5, with D perhaps matching TRBD1 (6 bases). Deletions cut 11 bases from V and 2 bases from J, with 12 bases between. The CDR3 has 12 amino acids. In germline, CDR1 is SSHAT, CDR2 FNYEAQ (reference sequence). The CDR3 DNA is TGTGCCCTGGGAAGGGGGCAAGAGACCCAGTACTTC. This gives the protein CALGRGQETQYF.

This clonotype was seen repeatedly, ten times or more. This rearrangement joins TRBV6-5 to TRBJ1-2; 8 bases fit TRBD1. CDR1 is MNHEY, CDR2 SVGAGI, per germline. The CDR3 has 17 amino acids. The V and J ends lost 5 bases and 4 bases, in that order; junction bases with no gene match: 15. The CDR3 reads CASSRGQGRDSSYGYTF. CDR3 DNA: TGTGCCAGCAGTCGCGGACAGGGCAGGGATAGTAGCTATGGCTACACCTTC.

The table lists this clonotype with many counts. The chain joins TRBV12-3 or TRBV12-4 to TRBJ2-2; D gene uncertain. This CDR3 comprises 14 residues. Deletions cut 4 bases from V and 4 bases from J, with 10 bases between. The DNA of the CDR3 is TGTGCCAGCAGTTCTGCCGGCGGCACCGGGGAGCTGTTTTTT. Translating gives CASSSAGGTGELFF.

V is TRBV20-1 and J is TRBJ1-2, with D perhaps matching TRBD1 (5 bases). Germline CDR1 and CDR2: DFQATT and SNEGSKA (reference sequence). This CDR3 has 11 residues. Trimming left V 6 bases short and J 5 bases short, with 10 bases between. CDR3 loop: CSASGWYGYTF. Written as DNA, the CDR3 is TGCAGTGCATCAGGGTGGTATGGCTACACCTTC.

This clonotype was seen repeatedly, ten times or more. The genes are TRBV6-2 or TRBV6-3 and TRBJ2-7, with TRBD1 identical over 9 bases. The CDR3 has 14 amino acids. V dropped 8 bases and J dropped 5; count of bases not matched to a gene: 10. Per the germline V gene, CDR1 is MNHEY and CDR2 is SVGEGT. The DNA of the CDR3 is TGTGCCAGCCGCCCTGGGACAGGGTTCAACGAGCAGTACTTC. As protein: CASRPGTGFNEQYF.

There are many counts of this clonotype. The V and J genes are TRBV29-1 and TRBJ2-1; D gene ambiguous. Germline V gives CDR1 SQVTM, CDR2 ANQGSEA. The CDR3 runs to 12 residues. The V end lost 6 bases, the J end lost 7 bases, and 13 bases lay between the germline ends. CDR3 nucleotide sequence: TGCAGCGTAATCTTTCTGAGGAATGAGCAGTTCTTC. Its protein product is CSVIFLRNEQFF.

Ten or more counts support this clonotype. The rearrangement joins TRBV30 to TRBJ1-2, with D possibly matching TRBD1 (5 bases). The CDR3 is made up of 15 amino acids. Trimming left V 2 bases short and J 7 bases short, with 20 bases between. Germline CDR1 and CDR2: GTSNPN and SVGIG (reference sequence). The CDR3 sequence: CAWSLFGARTAGYTF. The CDR3 region has the DNA TGTGCCTGGAGTCTCTTTGGGGCGCGCACTGCTGGCTACACCTTC.

This clonotype came up a few times. This chain links TRBV25-1 with TRBJ2-2; a possible D gene is TRBD2 (6 bases). V was clipped by 1 base and J by 2 bases, with 11 bases between them. The CDR3 has 16 residues. The V gene's germline CDR1 is MGHDK and CDR2 SYGVNS. This chain's CDR3 is CASSESRTINTGELFF. The CDR3 DNA follows: TGTGCCAGCAGTGAATCGAGGACTATAAACACCGGGGAGCTGTTTTTT.

This clonotype has ten or more counts. The gene calls are TRBV6-1 and TRBJ1-6; weak D call: TRBD1 (5 bases). The CDR3 runs to 16 residues. V was clipped by 1 base and J by 9 bases, with 16 bases between them. In germline, CDR1 is MNHNS, CDR2 SASEGT. This chain's CDR3 is CASSEGGWGIGSPLHF. The CDR3 DNA reads TGTGCCAGCAGTGAAGGCGGGTGGGGGATCGGTTCACCCCTCCACTTT.

The table lists this clonotype with many counts. The V and J genes are TRBV4-1 and TRBJ2-5; D not resolved. Germline CDR1 and CDR2: MGHRA and YSYEKL. V dropped 3 bases and J dropped 2 bases, with 13 bases sitting between them. This CDR3 has 15 residues. The CDR3 DNA is TGCGCCAGCAGCCAGGTTGAGTGGGGTCAAGAGACCCAGTACTTC. Translating it yields CASSQVEWGQETQYF.

As concerns this clonotype: A much larger clone lies a single base off, so this may be a read error. V is TRBV5-5 and J is TRBJ1-6; D might be TRBD1 (6 bases). In germline, CDR1 is SGHKS, CDR2 YYEKEE (reference sequence). The CDR3 contains 16 residues. CDR3 in amino acids: CASSRGPATGNSPLNF. DNA of the CDR3: TGTGCCAGCAGCCGGGGACCGGCAACAGGGAATTCACCCCTCAACTTT.

This chain joins TRBV18 and TRBJ2-7; TRBD1 might be the D (6 bases). The CDR3 is made up of 13 amino acids. Trimming took 2 bases from V and 5 from J, leaving 10 bases between them. Germline V gene data show CDR1 as KGHSH and CDR2 as LQKENI. The CDR3 region has the DNA TGTGCCAGCTCACCATACAGGGAGAACGAGCAGTACGTC. It specifies CASSPYRENEQYV.

The rearrangement links TRBV6-1 to TRBJ1-5; D may be TRBD1 (5 bases). CDR3 length equals 16 residues. Deletions cut 5 bases from V and 5 bases from J, with 19 bases between. Germline V gives CDR1 MNHNS, CDR2 SASEGT. In DNA, the CDR3 is TGTGCCAGCAGTCCTCGGAGGGGAGGAGGGGATCAGCCCCAGCATTTT. It specifies CASSPRRGGGDQPQHF.

This clonotype occurred a few times. V and J are TRBV6-5 and TRBJ2-2; D gene uncertain. The germline V gene has CDR1 MNHEY and CDR2 SVGAGI. V lost 6 bases, J lost 4 bases, and 9 bases lay in between. This CDR3 comprises 13 residues. DNA for the CDR3: TGTGCCAGCAGGAGAATTGCCACCGGGGAGCTGTTTTTT. It translates to CASRRIATGELFF.

This clonotype was seen more than once but under ten times. This chain uses TRBV5-1 with TRBJ2-1; 8 positions match TRBD1. The J segment lost 7 bases and the V segment lost 1 base, leaving 4 bases of the junction unmatched. The germline CDR1 and CDR2 sequences are SGHRS and YFSETQ. The CDR3 totals 14 residues. This CDR3 reads CASSLTGGQNEQFF. The CDR3, as DNA: TGCGCCAGCAGCTTGACAGGGGGACAGAATGAGCAGTTCTTC.